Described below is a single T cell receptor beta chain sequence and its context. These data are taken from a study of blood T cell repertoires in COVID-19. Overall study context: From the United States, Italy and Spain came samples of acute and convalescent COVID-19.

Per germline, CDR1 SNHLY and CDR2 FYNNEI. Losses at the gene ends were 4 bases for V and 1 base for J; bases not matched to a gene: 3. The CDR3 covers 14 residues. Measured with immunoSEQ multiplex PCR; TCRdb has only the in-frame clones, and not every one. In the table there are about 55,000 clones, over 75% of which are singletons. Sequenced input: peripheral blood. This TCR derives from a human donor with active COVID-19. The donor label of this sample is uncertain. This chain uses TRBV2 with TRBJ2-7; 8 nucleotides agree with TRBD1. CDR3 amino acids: CASSGRDRSYEQYF. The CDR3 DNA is TGTGCCAGCAGTGGCCGGGACAGGTCCTACGAGCAGTACTTC.